The present T cell receptor (beta chain) was sequenced within a study of blood T cell repertoires in COVID-19. Study-level background: Acute-phase and convalescent COVID-19 samples originated in the United States, Italy and Spain. T cells, B-cell-depleted T cells, or PBMCs supplied cDNA or gDNA.

In the original processing: Amplification of reference gene primers was used by the study to estimate nucleated cell counts. Produced via immunoSEQ multiplex PCR; TCRdb's table is partial and in-frame only. V and J calls and clone size come straight from that table; D and trimming were deduced from the DNA. The data show around 36,000 clones, around 90% seen once. The CDR3 is 15 amino acids. The V end lost 1 base, the J end lost 6 bases, and 12 bases lay between the germline ends. Germline-derived CDR1 and CDR2 are KGHDR and SFDVKD. Specimen: peripheral blood. The source of this sequence is a human donor in a cohort sampled during active COVID-19. V usage is TRBV24-1 and J usage is TRBJ2-1, with a tentative D call TRBD2 (6 bases). The CDR3 reads CATSDFTGSANEQFF. CDR3 nucleotide sequence: TGTGCCACCAGTGATTTTACCGGGAGCGCCAATGAGCAGTTCTTC.